This TCR beta chain was observed in a study of T cell responses to AZD1222 COVID-19 vaccine (dated by TCRdb to about 2021). General notes on the study: A total of about 250 trial participants underwent TCR sequencing, of whom roughly 210 had received two doses of AZD1222 and 26 had received two doses of the MenACWY control vaccine. Trial participants were enrolled by age into subgroups of 18-55, 56-69 and 70-plus years, and around 140, 26 and 57 TCR-sequenced participants, respectively, were included in these subgroups. Summary of the overall study and its limitations: After two AZD1222 doses, spike-specific TCR breadth and depth were significantly higher than at day 0 and than in MenACWY recipients. Because no samples from the day 14 peak response were available, repertoires could be characterized only after the peak T cell response. Only 5 to 7 AZD1222 recipients were SARS-CoV-2 seropositive at baseline, limiting conclusions about previously exposed vaccinees. CD4 TCRs associated with the vaccine covered the entire spike protein, and the dominant responses were in regions 160-218 and 743-854. In the small 56-69-year group, the increase in depth fell short of significance, most likely because of low power. Participants were mostly white British and included more females than males, and it was suggested by the authors that clonal diversity may have been underestimated. Nearly half of unique spike-specific TCRs reportedly recognized epitopes outside regions mutated in the B.1.351 and B.1.1.7 variants.

The CDR3 regions of human TCRbeta chains were subjected to immunosequencing. The original pipeline was this. TCRs in the repertoires were matched against a reference library of SARS-CoV-2-specific TCRs that had been generated with the MIRA antigen-specificity platform. Breadth was defined as the fraction of unique TCRs that were SARS-CoV-2-associated, and depth was defined as the fraction of total T cells that were SARS-CoV-2-associated. Using the MIRA data, each spike-specific TCR was assigned both to the spike region to which the TCR was reactive and to a CD4 or CD8 class. Log10-transformed breadth and depth values were compared by one-way ANOVA with Sidak's multiple comparisons tests. The table comes from immuneACCESS by way of TCRdb, which keeps in-frame sequences with V and J called. Part of the clones is missing from these tables; in studies checked, under half for an unresolved V gene and the rest for unknown reasons. V, J and clone size reflect that table, while D and trimming were determined from the DNA. Recorded for this sample are approximately 120,000 clones; 70% to 90% of them occurred a single time. The ten largest clones take up over 5% of the sample.

With respect to this clone: Its antigen is currently not known. No base quality values were provided; no much bigger clone lies one nucleotide off.

In light of the paper, this sample's time point label describes: about 28 days (+/-7) after the second vaccine dose. AZD1222 recipients given second doses at about 4 weeks or at about 12 weeks were pooled, since spike-specific TCR depth and breadth were not found to differ between the two schedules. Vaccinee samples came from UK trials COV001 and COV002, including a single-blind randomized controlled phase 2/3 trial of AZD1222 (ChAdOx1 nCoV-19) in healthy adults. Trial participant PBMC samples were collected at day 0 and day 28 after the second dose for TCRbeta chain sequencing. CDR1 and CDR2 are drawn from the germline V gene: SGHRS, YFSETQ. The CDR3 runs 16 residues from the cysteine to the phenylalanine. The retained sequence is limited to the CDR3, 48 bases, with the frame set at the first base. Relative to germline, V is 1 base shorter and J is 6 bases shorter, with 20 bases between their ends.

This sequence was found in an adult who received the AZD1222 COVID-19 vaccine. This receptor chain uses TRBV5-1 and TRBJ2-7; 6 matching bases give a weak D call of TRBD2. The sequencing used peripheral blood, collected 28 days after the second AZD1222 dose. The bases read TGCGCCAGCAGCTTGTCGCCTATGGGGGGTGACGGCGAGCAGTACTTC. Its amino acids are CASSLSPMGGDGEQYF.